A selection of T cell receptor beta chains follows, all from one sample in a study of T cells in Graves' hyperthyroidism and ophthalmopathy. TCRdb ran MiXCR on the multiplex PCR reads and lists one entry per CDR3 protein. This sample has hundreds of thousands of distinct CDR3 sequences; approximately 16% occur once, and the top ten carry about 20%. Source material: blood. The receptors derive from a woman aged 18-29 years with Graves' hyperthyroidism. Each CDR3 is given with its conserved first and last residue. Fields, in order: J gene, D gene, V gene, clone size, CDR3 DNA, CDR3 protein. D genes are given only for firm matches. Expanded clones get a size class; other rows say once, few or many, or leave the size out.

TRBJ2-3	.	TRBV19	.	TGTGCCTCCAACGGGGACGGGGGCATAGATACGCAGTATTTT	CASNGDGGIDTQYF
TRBJ2-7	TRBD2	TRBV2	once	TGTGCCAGCTCACCAGCGGAGACTAGCCCTGAGCAGTACTTC	CASSPAETSPEQYF
TRBJ2-1	TRBD2	TRBV29-1	few	TGCAGCGTTGAAGCGGGACTAGCGGGAAACGAGCAGTTCTTC	CSVEAGLAGNEQFF
TRBJ2-3	TRBD2	TRBV6-1	many	TGTGCCAGCAGTTTCCCGCGTTTAGCGGGAGAAACAGATACGCAGTATTTT	CASSFPRLAGETDTQYF
TRBJ1-1	.	TRBV4-3	many	TGCGCCAGCAGCCAAGATTTCCAGGGAGGAATGAACACTGAAGCTTTCTTT	CASSQDFQGGMNTEAFF
TRBJ2-5	TRBD1	TRBV6-1	many	TGTGCCAGCAGTTGGGGGACAGGGGCACCTCAAGAGACCCAGTACTTC	CASSWGTGAPQETQYF
TRBJ2-3	TRBD1	TRBV2	once	TGTGCCAGCAGTGGGGGAAGGACAGGGTCGGCAGATACGCAGTATTTT	CASSGGRTGSADTQYF
TRBJ2-3	TRBD2	TRBV2	.	TGTGCCAGCAGTGACTTGGGGACTAGCTTGACGCATACGCAGTATTTT	CASSDLGTSLTHTQYF
TRBJ2-7	TRBD1	TRBV10-3	few	TGTGCCATCAGTGGGTGGGCAGGGGGCGGGCCCGACGAGCAGTACTTC	CAISGWAGGGPDEQYF
TRBJ1-1	.	TRBV6-1	many	TGTGCCAGCAGTGATTCGTGGGGTGGGACTGAAGCTTTCTTT	CASSDSWGGTEAFF
TRBJ2-1	TRBD2	TRBV19	few	TGTGCCAGTAGTATAGGACTAGCGGGCCGCAATGAGCAGTTCTTC	CASSIGLAGRNEQFF
TRBJ1-4	.	TRBV11-3	.	TGTGCCAGCAGCTTGGCGGTTGGGGGACTTAATGAAAAACTGTTTTTT	CASSLAVGGLNEKLFF
TRBJ2-3	.	TRBV6-1	many	TGTGCCAGCAGTGAAGAGGGAGATACGCAGTATTTT	CASSEEGDTQYF
TRBJ2-1	TRBD2	TRBV3-1	.	TGTGCCAGCAGCAAACTAGCGGGAGTATCCTACAATGAGCAGTTCTTC	CASSKLAGVSYNEQFF